One T cell receptor beta chain is described in this entry. Its matching antigen is unknown. TCRdb re-called the reads with MiXCR, one entry per CDR3 protein. The table shows 700,000 to 900,000 distinct CDR3 sequences, with 25% to 35% occurring only once. The sample belongs to a study of T cell repertoires in cytomegalovirus infection. Study-wide context: The authors relied on CMV epitopes, both recently identified HLA-C-restricted and well-studied HLA-B-restricted. It was the public TCR beta signatures that indicated both CMV infection and matching HLA type.

Notes on the study in general: Dominating the ex vivo response were TCR beta clonotypes that were CMV-specific and HLA-C-restricted.

Trimming took 5 bases from V and 6 from J; bases not matched to a gene: 13. Germline V gene sequence: CDR1 SGHVS, CDR2 FQNEAQ. CDR3 length: 16 residues. The chain couples TRBV7-8 to TRBJ2-1, with 7 nucleotides matching TRBD1. The sequence derives from a human donor in good health (CMV status not recorded). Some clones in this sample may be carry-over from other donors' samples. This material consisted of cultured CD8+ T cells from PBMCs, taken from culture after CMV antigen stimulation. CDR3 sequence reads: CASSPEDRVLVNEQFF. The CDR3 nucleotides read TGTGCCAGCAGCCCCGAAGACAGGGTCTTAGTCAATGAGCAGTTCTTC.